The rows below give T cell receptor beta chains drawn from one sample of a study of blood T cell repertoires in COVID-19. Produced via immunoSEQ multiplex PCR; TCRdb's table is partial and in-frame only. Among more than 300,000 clones listed, about 87% were seen once. Sequencing was done on a sample of peripheral blood. These receptor sequences come from a woman in her twenties or thirties with COVID-19, enrolled during active disease. The CDR3 runs from the conserved cysteine through the conserved F or W.

J gene | V gene | CDR3 protein
TRBJ1-2 | TRBV18 | CASSPPGAQGYTF
TRBJ2-1 | TRBV5-1 | CASSLEGLEGEQFF
TRBJ1-3 | TRBV3-1/TRBV3-2 | CASSRGTGSGNTIYF
TRBJ1-2 | TRBV5-5 | CASSPLSDRAGYGYTF
TRBJ2-3 | TRBV4-2 | CASSLEGLAGGPGDTQYF
TRBJ1-1 | TRBV15 | CATSSGFEAFF
TRBJ2-7 | TRBV4-3 | CASSQGRDYEQYF
TRBJ2-7 | TRBV14 | CASSPLHGQDEQYF
TRBJ2-5 | TRBV4-2 | CASSLNSGETQYF
TRBJ2-2 | TRBV5-4 | CASSLRWGGITTGELFF
TRBJ2-5 | TRBV7-9 | CASSLTLTRPETQYF
TRBJ2-5 | TRBV18 | CASSPGGAETQYF
TRBJ2-2 | TRBV18 | CASSPRGAHTGELFF
TRBJ1-1 | TRBV29-1 | CSVGEGLNTEAFF
TRBJ2-7 | TRBV2 | CASSVLKSLQYF
TRBJ2-5 | TRBV14 | CASSQGGEGSGGAETQYF
TRBJ1-3 | TRBV7-8 | CASGLDLRWGNTIYF
TRBJ2-4 | TRBV7-2 | CASSLGAGVLNIQYF
TRBJ2-3 | TRBV11-2 | CASSRVWTDTQYF